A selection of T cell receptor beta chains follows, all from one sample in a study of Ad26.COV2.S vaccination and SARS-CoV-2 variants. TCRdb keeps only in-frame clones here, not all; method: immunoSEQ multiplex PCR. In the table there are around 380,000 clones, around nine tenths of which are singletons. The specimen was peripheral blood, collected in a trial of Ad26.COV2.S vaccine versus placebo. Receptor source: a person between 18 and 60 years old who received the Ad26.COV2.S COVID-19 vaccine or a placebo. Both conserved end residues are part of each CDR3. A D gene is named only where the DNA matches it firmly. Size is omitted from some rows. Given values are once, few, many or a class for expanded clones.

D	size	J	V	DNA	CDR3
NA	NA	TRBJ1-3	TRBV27	TGTGCCAGCAGTTTAGGCGCGGGGAACACCATATATTTT	CASSLGAGNTIYF
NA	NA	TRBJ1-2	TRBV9	TGTGCCAGCAGCGTCGCGGGGGGCTACACCTTC	CASSVAGGYTF
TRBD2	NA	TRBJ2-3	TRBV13	TGTGCCAGCAGCGGGACTAGCGGGGGAAAAATCTCAGATACGCAGTATTTT	CASSGTSGGKISDTQYF
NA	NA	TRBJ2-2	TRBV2	TGTGCCAGCAGTGACCTAGTGGGCACCGGGGAGCTGTTTTTT	CASSDLVGTGELFF
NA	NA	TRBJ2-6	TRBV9	TGTGCCAGCAGCGCCCGGGTTGGGGCCAACGTCCTGACTTTC	CASSARVGANVLTF
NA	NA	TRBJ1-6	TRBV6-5	TGTGCCAGCAGAAGAGGGGGTTCGTATAATTCACCCCTCCACTTT	CASRRGGSYNSPLHF
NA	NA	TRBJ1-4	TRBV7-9	TGTGCCAGCAGCGGGACCAACCCGTATGAAAAACTGTTTTTT	CASSGTNPYEKLFF
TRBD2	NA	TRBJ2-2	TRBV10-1	TGCGCCAGCAGCCCCGGGACTAGCGGGGTCTACTCGAACACCGGGGAGCTGTTTTTT	CASSPGTSGVYSNTGELFF
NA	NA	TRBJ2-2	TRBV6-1	TGTGCCAGCAGTGAAGGGACAGACAACACCGGGGAGCTGTTTTTT	CASSEGTDNTGELFF
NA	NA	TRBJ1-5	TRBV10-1	TGCGCCAGCGGGGAGGGCGATCAGCCCCAGCATTTT	CASGEGDQPQHF
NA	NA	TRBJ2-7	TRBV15	TGTGCCACCAGCAGAGATCGGCAGACTTACTACGAGCAGTACTTC	CATSRDRQTYYEQYF
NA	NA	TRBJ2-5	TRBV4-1	TGCGCCAGCAGCCAAGATCGCTTTCAGAAGGGTGACGGTGGGAAGACCCAGTACTTC	CASSQDRFQKGDGGKTQYF
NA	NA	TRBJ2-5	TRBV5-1	TGCGCCAGCAGTATCCAAGAGACCCAGTACTTC	CASSIQETQYF
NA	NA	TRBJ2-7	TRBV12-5	TGTGCTAGTGGACCCGGACTGCCCAGGGAGCAGTACTTC	CASGPGLPREQYF
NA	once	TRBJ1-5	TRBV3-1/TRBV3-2	TGTGCCAGCAGCCAAGATAAAGCTCAGCCCCAGCATTTT	CASSQDKAQPQHF
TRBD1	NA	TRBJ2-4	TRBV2	TGTGCCAGCAGTGGACAGGGAAACATTCAGTACTTC	CASSGQGNIQYF
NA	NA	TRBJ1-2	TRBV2	TGTGCCAGCAAGTTGGGGAACTATGGCTACACCTTC	CASKLGNYGYTF
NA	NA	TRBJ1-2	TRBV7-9	TGTGCCAGCAGCTTACGTCTCTTTAGGAAGGGCCCGTTCTACTATGGCTACACCTTC	CASSLRLFRKGPFYYGYTF
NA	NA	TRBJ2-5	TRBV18	TGTGCCAGCTCACCAGGCTTCGGGGAGACCCAGTACTTC	CASSPGFGETQYF
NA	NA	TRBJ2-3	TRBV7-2	TGTGCCAGCAGCTTAGGGGGCGGATTGGATACGCAGTATTTT	CASSLGGGLDTQYF
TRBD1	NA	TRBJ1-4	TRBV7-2	TGTGCCAGCAGCTTATGGACAGGGAATGAAAAACTGTTTTTT	CASSLWTGNEKLFF
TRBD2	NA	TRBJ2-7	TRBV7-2	TGTGCCAGCAGCTTAGACCGGGGGGGGCCGTACTTC	CASSLDRGGPYF
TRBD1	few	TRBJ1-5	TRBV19	TGTGCCAGTAGTATGGTCTTTCGAGACAGGGGTAATCAGCCCCAGCATTTT	CASSMVFRDRGNQPQHF
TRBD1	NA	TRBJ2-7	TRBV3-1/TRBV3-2	TGTGCCAGCAGCCCCCAGTTAATAGACAGGGGGTACGAGCAGTACTTC	CASSPQLIDRGYEQYF
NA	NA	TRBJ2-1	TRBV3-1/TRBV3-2	TGTGCCAGCAGCCAAGGGCCGCAGAACTACAATGAGCAGTTCTTC	CASSQGPQNYNEQFF
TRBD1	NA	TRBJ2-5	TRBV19	TGTGCCAGTAGAGGACAGGGGAAAGAGACCCAGTACTTC	CASRGQGKETQYF
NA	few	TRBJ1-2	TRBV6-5	TGTGCCAGCAAAGGCCGGTGGGGGCTCTATGGCTACACCTTC	CASKGRWGLYGYTF
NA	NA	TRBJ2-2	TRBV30	TGTGCCTGTCAGGGTGGGGGATGGAACACCGGGGAGCTGTTTTTT	CACQGGGWNTGELFF
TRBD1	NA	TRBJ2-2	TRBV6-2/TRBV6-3	TGTGCCAGCAGTTTACAGGGGGCCGGGGAGCTGTTTTTT	CASSLQGAGELFF
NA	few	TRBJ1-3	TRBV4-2	TGTGCCAGCAGCCAACGTGGACAGACGACCTCTGGAAACACCATATATTTT	CASSQRGQTTSGNTIYF
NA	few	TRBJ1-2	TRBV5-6	TGTGCCAGCAGCGTAATCCGGGACCCCTGCTACACCTTC	CASSVIRDPCYTF
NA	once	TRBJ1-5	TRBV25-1	TGTGCCAGCAGTGAAATCAGCAGGAATCAGCCCCAGCATTTT	CASSEISRNQPQHF
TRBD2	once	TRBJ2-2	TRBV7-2	TGTGCCAGCAGCCAGAGGACTAGCGGGGGGGCCTCGGGGGAGCTGTTTTTT	CASSQRTSGGASGELFF